This T cell receptor beta chain emerged from a study of vaccination and CD4 T cells after COVID-19. Study information: Overlapping spike peptides served as the stimulus for the cells. These peptides came from SARS-CoV-2 and from the common cold coronaviruses HCoV-NL63, HCoV-OC43 and HCoV-229E.

A few counts support this clonotype. The antigen is unknown. Germline-derived CDR1 and CDR2 are SGHRS and YFSETQ. The CDR3 sequence is 14 residues long. The V end lost 3 bases, the J end lost 5 bases, and 9 bases lay between the germline ends. The Oncomine TCR Beta short-read assay sequenced DNA from cultured CD4+ T cells. MiXCR was run by TCRdb on the PCR reads, yielding one entry per CDR3 protein. Of about 11,000 distinct CDR3 sequences detected, approximately 41% appear once; the ten largest clones hold roughly 28%. Treatment noted: roughly 10-day PBMC culture with coronavirus spike peptide pools or control peptides (ViraFEST assay). IL-2 at roughly 10 IU/ml and peptide pools at about 9.5 ug/ml were added to PBMCs cultured at about 2 million per well.

The TCR was taken from a human donor who had recovered from COVID-19. The source material was CD4+ T cells from blood, cultured in vitro. The V and J genes are TRBV5-1 and TRBJ1-6; D is possibly TRBD1 (6 bases). CDR3 DNA: TGCGCCAGCAGCTCCGGACAGAATAATTCACCCCTCCACTTT. Protein product: CASSSGQNNSPLHF.